Listed below are T cell receptor beta chains from one sample, sequenced in a study of neoadjuvant anti-PD-1 for oral cavity cancer. Measured with immunoSEQ multiplex PCR; TCRdb has only the in-frame clones, and not every one. The sample lists 15,000 to 20,000 clones; about 70% were seen once. This specimen consisted of PBMCs, obtained before nivolumab (anti-PD-1) treatment. The receptor set was obtained from a person between 35 and 79 years old with oral cavity squamous cell carcinoma. Each CDR3 is given with its conserved first and last residue. A D gene is named only where the DNA matches it firmly. The size entry is marked missing in some rows and otherwise reads once, few, many or a size class.

j_gene | d_gene | abundance | v_gene | CDR3aa | CDR3nt
TRBJ2-4 | - | medium-sized | TRBV19 | CASSSQGNPRDIQYF | TGTGCCAGTAGTTCCCAAGGGAACCCGAGGGACATTCAGTACTTC
TRBJ2-4 | TRBD2 | - | TRBV9 | CASSVGLAENIQYF | TGTGCCAGCAGCGTAGGGCTAGCGGAAAACATTCAGTACTTC
TRBJ1-4 | - | few | TRBV5-1 | CASSLDGGANEKLFF | TGCGCCAGCAGCTTGGATGGGGGAGCTAATGAAAAACTGTTTTTT
TRBJ1-2 | TRBD1 | - | TRBV2 | CASSTGTVNIYGYTF | TGTGCCAGCAGTACCGGGACAGTCAACATCTATGGCTACACCTTC
TRBJ2-1 | TRBD2 | few | TRBV6-4 | CASSGQTSGIGGGQFF | TGTGCCAGCAGCGGCCAGACTAGCGGGATCGGGGGCGGGCAGTTCTTC
TRBJ2-2 | - | - | TRBV5-4 | CASSLGPEVAGELFF | TGTGCCAGCAGCTTGGGGCCCGAAGTCGCCGGGGAGCTGTTTTTT
TRBJ2-2 | - | - | TRBV19 | CASSIPQLGPTGELFF | TGTGCCAGTAGTATACCCCAACTTGGACCCACCGGGGAGCTGTTTTTT
TRBJ1-1 | TRBD1 | few | TRBV5-1 | CASSPTGGSPEAFF | TGCGCCAGCAGCCCGACAGGGGGGAGCCCTGAAGCTTTCTTT
TRBJ2-3 | TRBD1 | - | TRBV6-1 | CASTRGQGSTDTQYF | TGTGCCAGCACTCGAGGACAGGGGAGCACAGATACGCAGTATTTT
TRBJ1-1 | TRBD1 | - | TRBV6-1 | CASSGQGNTEAFF | TGTGCCAGCAGCGGACAGGGGAACACTGAAGCTTTCTTT
TRBJ2-5 | TRBD1 | - | TRBV4-1 | CASSLRQGVRGETQYF | TGCGCCAGCAGCCTGAGACAGGGGGTCCGGGGGGAGACCCAGTACTTC
TRBJ2-7 | TRBD2 | few | TRBV5-8 | CASSLGRRGSYEQYF | TGTGCCAGCAGCTTGGGGAGGCGGGGGAGCTACGAGCAGTACTTC
TRBJ2-7 | TRBD1 | - | TRBV7-8 | CASSLELGQAYEQYF | TGTGCCAGCAGCTTAGAATTGGGACAGGCCTACGAGCAGTACTTC
TRBJ2-3 | TRBD1 | - | TRBV30 | CAWSVQGGTDTQYF | TGTGCCTGGAGTGTACAGGGGGGCACAGATACGCAGTATTTT
TRBJ1-4 | TRBD1 | - | TRBV6-5 | CASRRTGLGEKLFF | TGTGCCAGCAGGCGGACAGGGTTGGGTGAAAAACTGTTTTTT
TRBJ2-4 | TRBD2 | - | TRBV7-9 | CASSWEGLGKNIQYF | TGTGCCAGCAGCTGGGAGGGGTTGGGCAAAAACATTCAGTACTTC
TRBJ2-5 | - | few | TRBV7-9 | CASSLAETQYF | TGTGCCAGCAGCTTAGCAGAGACCCAGTACTTC
TRBJ2-1 | TRBD1 | - | TRBV6-1 | CASSPRDRGYNEQFF | TGTGCCAGCAGTCCCCGGGACAGGGGGTACAATGAGCAGTTCTTC
TRBJ1-1 | - | - | TRBV7-9 | CASSLFEDTEAFF | TGTGCCAGCAGCTTGTTCGAGGACACTGAAGCTTTCTTT
TRBJ2-2 | TRBD2 | - | TRBV7-3 | CASSLRPGLASGELFF | TGTGCCAGCAGCTTAAGGCCCGGACTAGCGAGCGGGGAGCTGTTTTTT
TRBJ2-3 | TRBD2 | - | TRBV5-1 | CASSLVLAGVGGTDTQYF | TGCGCCAGCAGCTTGGTACTAGCGGGAGTTGGGGGCACAGATACGCAGTATTTT
TRBJ2-1 | - | - | TRBV7-3 | CASSPNTGVEQFF | TGTGCCAGCAGCCCGAACACAGGAGTTGAGCAGTTCTTC
TRBJ1-1 | - | few | TRBV5-5 | CASSLFTNTEAFF | TGTGCCAGCAGCCTATTCACGAACACTGAAGCTTTCTTT